The TCR beta chain described here comes from a study of T cells in localized non-small cell lung cancer. Broader study findings: The study sequenced only one region of the tumor. As a result, intratumor heterogeneity could not be excluded and remains possible. Higher blood T cell density went with longer overall survival. Exceeding tumor, uninvolved adjacent lung had the highest T cell clonality.

Notes on this clone: The antigen is undetermined.

The assay was immunoSEQ multiplex PCR, and TCRdb's table has in-frame clones only and misses some. The repertoire holds around 80,000 clones, with over 70% as singletons. Source: PBMCs, taken before any cancer treatment. The source of this sequence is a man aged 40 to 70 with stage II squamous cell lung carcinoma.

The CDR3 is CASSSLGTENEKLFF. The CDR3 DNA is TGTGCCAGCAGCTCCCTGGGTACAGAGAATGAAAAACTGTTTTTT. The rearrangement uses TRBV9 and TRBJ1-4; D not resolved. With 4 bases removed from V and 5 bases from J, the gap between germline ends came to 15 bases. The CDR3 contains 15 residues. Germline CDR1 and CDR2: SGDLS and YYNGEE.